Presented here are 18 T cell receptor beta chains from one specimen sequenced in a study of siplizumab effects on memory and regulatory T cells. Using immunoSEQ multiplex PCR, the repertoire was profiled, and TCRdb retains in-frame clones only, with some absent. The data show approximately 100,000 clones, 92% seen once. Material: Tregs sorted from blood. All receptors derive from a human donor in good health.

In its sample, this clone was seen once. This rearrangement joins TRBV25-1 to TRBJ2-7, with unresolved D. This CDR3 has 14 residues. Germline CDR1 reads MGHDK; CDR2 reads SYGVNS. The V end lost 6 bases, the J end lost 0 bases, and 12 bases lay between the germline ends. The CDR3 is CASSALGSSYEQYF. DNA of the CDR3: TGTGCCAGCAGCGCACTGGGAAGCTCCTACGAGCAGTACTTC.

This clone was seen a handful of times. The chain recombines TRBV20-1 with TRBJ1-1; D is unresolved. There are 10 residues in the CDR3. V was pared by 3 bases and J by 12 bases, with 11 bases between. Per the germline V gene, CDR1 is DFQATT and CDR2 is SNEGSKA (reference sequence). CDR3 sequence: CSASSDKTFF. The CDR3 DNA reads TGCAGTGCTAGTAGCGACAAAACTTTCTTT.

The V call is TRBV7-2, the J call TRBJ2-7; D tentatively fits TRBD1 or TRBD2 (6 bases each). The CDR3 length is 14 residues. V lost 7 bases and J lost 0, with 13 bases in between. CDR1 SGHTA and CDR2 FQGNSA come from the germline V gene. CDR3 sequence: CASNPRGVSYEQYF. The CDR3 nucleotides read TGTGCCAGCAACCCTAGGGGGGTCTCCTACGAGCAGTACTTC.

This clone turned up a few times. The chain carries TRBV7-9 and TRBJ2-1; the match to TRBD1 covers 10 bases. The CDR3 runs to 18 residues. Germline CDR1 reads SEHNR; CDR2 reads FQNEAQ (reference sequence). The V and J ends lost 7 bases and 8 bases, in that order; junction bases with no gene match: 20. CDR3 amino acids: CASTRDRGALVFIHEQFF. Here the CDR3 DNA reads TGTGCCAGCACCCGGGACAGGGGCGCGCTAGTGTTTATCCATGAGCAGTTCTTC.

This rearrangement joins TRBV7-8 to TRBJ1-2; D possibly corresponds to TRBD1 (5 bases). Germline V gives CDR1 SGHVS, CDR2 FQNEAQ. V was cut by 5 bases and J by 6 bases, with 19 bases left in between. The CDR3 is made up of 15 amino acids. As DNA, the CDR3 is TGTGCCAGCAGCAAAGCCGAGGGGTTCTCCGATGGCTACACCTTC. Protein product: CASSKAEGFSDGYTF.

J is TRBJ1-5 and V is TRBV6-1; 9 bases are a match to TRBD1. From germline, CDR1 is MNHNS and CDR2 SASEGT. V gave up 3 bases and J gave up 0 bases; unmatched junction bases: 6. The CDR3 is 17 residues long. CDR3 in DNA: TGTGCCAGCAGTGACACGGGGACAGGGACTAGCAATCAGCCCCAGCATTTT. It encodes CASSDTGTGTSNQPQHF.

In its sample, this clone was seen once. The genes are TRBV9 and TRBJ2-3; 11 bases map to TRBD2. With V trimmed by 3 bases and J by 2 bases, 23 bases remained unmatched. In germline, CDR1 is SGDLS, CDR2 YYNGEE. The CDR3 loop spans 22 amino acids. The CDR3 here is CASSALLTPDSGRALITDTQYF. Written as DNA, the CDR3 is TGTGCCAGCAGCGCCCTACTCACGCCCGATAGCGGGAGGGCCCTTATCACAGATACGCAGTATTTT.

Here the CDR3 reads CATSPGLAGGTQYF. The CDR3 bases are TGTGCCACCAGCCCGGGACTAGCGGGAGGTACGCAGTATTTT. The gene calls are TRBV15 and TRBJ2-3; 15 bases agree with TRBD2. This CDR3 is 14 amino acids long. Per germline, CDR1 LNHNV and CDR2 YYDKDF (reference sequence). With V trimmed by 5 bases and J by 8 bases, 2 bases remained unmatched.

This CDR3 reads CASRGPWVIEQFF. The CDR3 DNA is TGTGCCAGCCGGGGACCCTGGGTAATTGAGCAGTTCTTC. V and J are TRBV19 and TRBJ2-1, with D tentatively TRBD1 or TRBD2 (5 bases each). The V and J ends lost 9 bases and 9 bases respectively, with 18 bases between them. The CDR3 is 13 residues long. Germline V lookup: CDR1 LNHDA, CDR2 SQIVND (reference sequence).

The chain recombines TRBV7-9 with TRBJ1-5; D not certain. The V end was cut by 4 bases, the J end by 5 bases, with 9 bases between. The germline V gene encodes CDR1 SEHNR and CDR2 FQNEAQ (reference sequence). This CDR3 is built from 13 residues. CDR3 nucleotides: TGTGCCAGCAGCTCCGGGATGGATCAGCCCCAGCATTTT. As protein: CASSSGMDQPQHF. Full variable domain (outside the CDR3, taken from reference TRBV7-9 and TRBJ1-5): DTGVSQNPRHKITKRGQNVTFRCDPISEHNRLYWYRQTLGQGPEFLTYFQNEAQLEKSRLLSDRFSAERPKGSFSTLEIQRTEQGDSAMYLCASSSGMDQPQHFGDGTRLSIL.

This chain uses TRBV7-8 with TRBJ1-2, with D maybe TRBD1 (5 bases). The CDR3 length is 13 residues. CDR1 is SGHVS and CDR2 is FQNEAQ in the germline V gene. V lost 5 bases to trimming and J lost 4 bases, with 11 bases between them. The CDR3 spells CASSEQGLYGYTF. As DNA, the CDR3 is TGTGCCAGCAGCGAGCAGGGCCTCTATGGCTACACCTTC.

This chain uses TRBV6-5 with TRBJ2-5; 8 nucleotides agree with TRBD1. V was clipped by 3 bases and J by 2 bases; unmatched bases: 5. This CDR3 comprises 15 residues. The germline gives CDR1 MNHEY, CDR2 SVGAGI. The chain's CDR3 is CASSYTGGSQETQYF. As DNA, the CDR3 is TGTGCCAGCAGTTATACAGGGGGGAGTCAAGAGACCCAGTACTTC.

This chain joins TRBV15 and TRBJ1-5, with D possibly matching TRBD1 (5 bases). Germline assignment: CDR1 LNHNV and CDR2 YYDKDF (reference sequence). Trimming pared 4 bases from V and 6 bases from J, leaving 10 bases between. The CDR3 contains 13 residues. The CDR3 DNA reads as TGTGCCACCAGCACTTGGGGGGGTCAGCCCCAGCATTTT. Translated, it gives CATSTWGGQPQHF.

This chain joins TRBV19 and TRBJ2-7, with a possible D match to TRBD2 (6 bases). Trimming took off 6 bases at V and 5 bases at J, with 23 bases between the two ends. This CDR3 spans 16 amino acids. Germline V CDR1 and CDR2: LNHDA, SQIVND (reference sequence). The CDR3, as DNA: TGTGCCAGTAGCCTCTTTGAGCCCGGGAGAGCTAACGAGCAGTACTTC. Translating it yields CASSLFEPGRANEQYF.

The chain has TRBV23-1 and TRBJ2-5; 10 positions agree with TRBD2. TRBV23-1 is flagged as an ORF with uncertain function. Trimming took 0 bases from V and 1 from J; bases not matched to a gene: 14. The CDR3 extends over 20 amino acids. The CDR3 region has the DNA TGCGCCAGCAGTCAATCGCCAGGGAAGTTTCTAGCGGGAGCCCAAGAGACCCAGTACTTC. Protein: CASSQSPGKFLAGAQETQYF.

The chain has TRBV27 and TRBJ2-1, with 8 bases fitting TRBD1. The CDR3 runs to 15 residues. The V gene end was trimmed by 6 bases and the J gene end by 2 bases; junction bases not matched to a gene: 6. Per germline, CDR1 MNHEY and CDR2 SMNVEV (reference sequence). CDR3 in DNA: TGTGCCAGCAGCTTCGGACAGGGAACCTACAATGAGCAGTTCTTC. Translated, it gives CASSFGQGTYNEQFF.

The rearrangement uses TRBV10-3 and TRBJ2-2; 8 nucleotides align to TRBD2. There are 16 residues in the CDR3. Germline CDR1 ENHRY, CDR2 SYGVKD. The CDR3 coding sequence is TGTGGTATCGGTAGGGCTAGCGGGTCGAACACCGGGGAGCTGTTTTTT. It encodes CGIGRASGSNTGELFF.

With respect to this clone: An end of the junction does not agree with germline; a read error may underlie this. The chain combines TRBV2 with TRBJ2-5; perhaps TRBD2 as D (6 bases). The V gene's germline CDR1 is SNHLY and CDR2 FYNNEI. This CDR3 contains 10 residues. CDR3 sequence reads: CASSEAGWHF. The CDR3 DNA reads TGTGCCAGCAGTGAGGCGGGGTGGCACTTC. Drawing the rest from reference TRBV2 and TRBJ2-5, the complete variable domain is EPEVTQTPSHQVTQMGQEVILRCVPISNHLYFYWYRQILGQKVEFLVSFYNNEISEKSEIFDDQFSVERPDGSNFTLKIRSTKLEDSAMYFCASSEAGWHFGPGTRLLVL.